Listed here is a single T cell receptor beta chain. Its antigen remains unidentified. Germline CDR1 is SGHAT and CDR2 is FQDESV (reference sequence). V lost 5 bases, J lost 3 bases, and 10 bases stayed unmatched. The CDR3 is made up of 16 amino acids. The sample belongs to a study of OX40 agonist ivuxolimab in advanced cancers. Background on the study: Three partial responders included one hepatocellular carcinoma patient and two cutaneous melanoma patients.

The study, taken as a whole, reports: Patients who responded partially at 0.1-3.0 mg/kg showed clonal expansion ranking among the lowest.

Assay: immunoSEQ multiplex PCR; the TCRdb copy retains only in-frame clones and omits some. This table has about 25,000 clones, about 86% appearing once. Here the sequenced sample was CD4+ or CD8+ T cells sorted from blood, taken in a trial of the OX40 agonist ivuxolimab. The chain employs TRBV11-1 and TRBJ2-5, with 9 bases fitting TRBD2. The sequence was obtained from an adult with an advanced solid tumor such as melanoma, head and neck, liver or kidney cancer. The CDR3 coding sequence is TGTGCCAGCAGCGAGGCACTAGCGGGTATGGAAGAGACCCAGTACTTC. It yields the protein CASSEALAGMEETQYF.